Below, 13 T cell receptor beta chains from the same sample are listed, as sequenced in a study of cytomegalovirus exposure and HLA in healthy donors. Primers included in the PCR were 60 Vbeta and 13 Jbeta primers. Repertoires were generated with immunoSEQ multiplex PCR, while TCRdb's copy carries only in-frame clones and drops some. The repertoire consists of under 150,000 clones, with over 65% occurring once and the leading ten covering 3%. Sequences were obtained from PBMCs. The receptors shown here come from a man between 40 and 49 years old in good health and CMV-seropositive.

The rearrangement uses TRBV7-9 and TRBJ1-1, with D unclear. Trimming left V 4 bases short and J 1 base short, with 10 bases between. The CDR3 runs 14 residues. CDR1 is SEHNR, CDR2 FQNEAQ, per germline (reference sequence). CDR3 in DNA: TGTGCCAGCAGCTCCTGGAGGAGGAACACTGAAGCTTTCTTT. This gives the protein CASSSWRRNTEAFF.

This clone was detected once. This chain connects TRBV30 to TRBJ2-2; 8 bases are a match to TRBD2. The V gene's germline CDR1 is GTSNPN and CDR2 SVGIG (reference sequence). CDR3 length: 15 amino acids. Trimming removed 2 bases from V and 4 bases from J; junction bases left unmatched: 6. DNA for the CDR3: TGTGCCTGGAGTAATCGACTAGCGTTCACCGGGGAGCTGTTTTTT. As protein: CAWSNRLAFTGELFF. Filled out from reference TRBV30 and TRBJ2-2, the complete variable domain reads SQTIHQWPATLVQPVGSPLSLECTVEGTSNPNLYWYRQAAGRGLQLLFYSVGIGQISSEVPQNLSASRPQDRQFILSSKKLLLSDSGFYLCAWSNRLAFTGELFFGEGSRLTVL.

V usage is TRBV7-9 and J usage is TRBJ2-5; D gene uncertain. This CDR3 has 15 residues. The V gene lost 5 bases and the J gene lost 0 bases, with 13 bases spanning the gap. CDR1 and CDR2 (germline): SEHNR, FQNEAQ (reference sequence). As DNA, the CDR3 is TGTGCCAGCAGCCGCCTCGAGGTGAACCAAGAGACCCAGTACTTC. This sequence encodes CASSRLEVNQETQYF.

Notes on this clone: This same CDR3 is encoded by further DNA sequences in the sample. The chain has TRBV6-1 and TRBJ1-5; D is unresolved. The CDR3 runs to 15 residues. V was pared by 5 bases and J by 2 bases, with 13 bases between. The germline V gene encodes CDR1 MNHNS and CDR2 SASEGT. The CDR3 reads CASSPGDSGNQPQHF. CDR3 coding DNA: TGTGCCAGCAGTCCGGGAGATAGCGGCAATCAGCCCCAGCATTTT.

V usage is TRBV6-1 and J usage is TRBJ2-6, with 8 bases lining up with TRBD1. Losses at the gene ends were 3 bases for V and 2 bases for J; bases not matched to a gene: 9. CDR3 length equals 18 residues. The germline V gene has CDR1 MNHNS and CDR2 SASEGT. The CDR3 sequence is CASSDLGQGATGANVLTF. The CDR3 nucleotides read TGTGCCAGCAGTGATCTAGGGCAGGGGGCGACTGGGGCCAACGTCCTGACTTTC.

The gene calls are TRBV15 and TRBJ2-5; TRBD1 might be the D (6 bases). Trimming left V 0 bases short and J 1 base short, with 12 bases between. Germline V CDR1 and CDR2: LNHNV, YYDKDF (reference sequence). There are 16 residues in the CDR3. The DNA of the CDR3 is TGTGCCACCAGCAGAGATAAGAGCAGGGGCCAAGAGACCCAGTACTTC. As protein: CATSRDKSRGQETQYF.

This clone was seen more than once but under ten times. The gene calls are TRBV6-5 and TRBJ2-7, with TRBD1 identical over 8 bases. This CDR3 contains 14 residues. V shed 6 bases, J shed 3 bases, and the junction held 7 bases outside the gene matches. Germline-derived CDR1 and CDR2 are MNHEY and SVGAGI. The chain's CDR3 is CASSWDRTNYEQYF. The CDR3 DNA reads TGTGCCAGCAGCTGGGACAGGACCAACTACGAGCAGTACTTC.

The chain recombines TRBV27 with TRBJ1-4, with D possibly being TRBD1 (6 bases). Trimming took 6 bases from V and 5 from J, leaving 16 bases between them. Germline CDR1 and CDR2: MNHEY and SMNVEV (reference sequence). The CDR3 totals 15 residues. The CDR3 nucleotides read TGTGCCAGCAGGGGTTGGACAGCAGCAAATGAAAAACTGTTTTTT. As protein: CASRGWTAANEKLFF.

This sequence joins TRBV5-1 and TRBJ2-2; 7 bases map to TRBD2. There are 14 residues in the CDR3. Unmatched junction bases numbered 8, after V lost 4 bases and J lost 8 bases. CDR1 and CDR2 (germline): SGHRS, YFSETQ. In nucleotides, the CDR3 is TGCGCCAGCAGCCCGGCGGGAGTGGGTGGGGAGCTGTTTTTT. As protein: CASSPAGVGGELFF.

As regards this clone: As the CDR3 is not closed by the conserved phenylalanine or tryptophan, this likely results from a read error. The CDR3 sequence: CASSSRDIEGEQYL. The CDR3, as DNA: TGTGCCAGCAGTTCCCGGGACATCGAGGGAGAGCAGTACCTC. The chain joins TRBV9 to TRBJ2-7; D is perhaps TRBD1 (6 bases). Germline V gives CDR1 SGDLS, CDR2 YYNGEE. V lost 5 bases to trimming and J lost 7 bases, with 19 bases between them. The CDR3 runs to 14 residues.

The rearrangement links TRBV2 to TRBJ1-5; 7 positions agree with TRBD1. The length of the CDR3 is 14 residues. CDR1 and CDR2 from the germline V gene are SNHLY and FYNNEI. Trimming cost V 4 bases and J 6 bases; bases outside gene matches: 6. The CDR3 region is CASSGQGYGQPQHF. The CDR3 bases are TGTGCCAGCAGTGGACAGGGCTACGGTCAGCCCCAGCATTTT.

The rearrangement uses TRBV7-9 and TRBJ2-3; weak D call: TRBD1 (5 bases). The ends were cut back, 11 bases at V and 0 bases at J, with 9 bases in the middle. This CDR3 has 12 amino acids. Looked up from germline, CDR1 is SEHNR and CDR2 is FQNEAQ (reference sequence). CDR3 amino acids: CAVDSSTDTQYF. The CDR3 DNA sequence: TGTGCCGTAGACAGCAGCACAGATACGCAGTATTTT.

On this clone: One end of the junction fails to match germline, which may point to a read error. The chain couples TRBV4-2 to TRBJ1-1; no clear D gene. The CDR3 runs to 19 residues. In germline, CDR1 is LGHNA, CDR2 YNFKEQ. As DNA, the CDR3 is TGTGCCAGCGGCCAAGAGGTTTTTGTAACAGCCCCCGAGGGCACTGAAGCTTTCTTT. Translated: CASGQEVFVTAPEGTEAFF.